The 17 T cell receptor beta chains presented below share a single source sample, sequenced in a study of blood T cells in healthy people across ages. A second PCR of 7 to 11 cycles used a sample-barcoded 5' primer and a J-beta primer mix. TCRdb analysed the 5' RACE reads with MiXCR anew, one entry per CDR3 protein. The data show approximately 800,000 distinct CDR3 sequences, roughly 35% seen once. The sequenced sample consisted of blood. The receptors shown here come from a man aged 18 to 29 in good health.

This chain uses TRBV30 with TRBJ2-7, with TRBD1 matching over 8 bases. CDR3 length: 12 residues. Per germline, CDR1 GTSNPN and CDR2 SVGIG (reference sequence). Trimming took 8 bases from V and 2 from J; bases not matched to a gene: 5. The DNA for the CDR3 is TGTGCCCGCGGACAGGGAGCCTACGAGCAGTACTTC. Its protein product is CARGQGAYEQYF.

As for this clonotype: A much larger clone differs by one base, so this may be a read error. The gene calls are TRBV12-3 or TRBV12-4 and TRBJ2-7; D is possibly TRBD1 or TRBD2 (5 bases each). The CDR3 spans 13 residues. Trimming shortened V by 6 bases and J by 5 bases, and 14 bases separated the two germline ends. The CDR3 coding sequence is TGTGCCAGCAGCCGGGGACGGTCCCACGAGCAGTACTTC. Protein product: CASSRGRSHEQYF.

About this clonotype: This may come from a read error, since a much larger clone is one base off. The genes are TRBV2 and TRBJ1-2, with D possibly TRBD1 on 5 matching bases. The germline gives CDR1 SNHLY, CDR2 FYNNEI. This CDR3 spans 15 amino acids. V lost 7 bases, J lost 12 bases, and 27 bases lay in between. The CDR3 spells CASKGSMLASGGHTF. The CDR3 DNA is TGTGCCAGCAAGGGGAGTATGCTTGCGTCGGGCGGCCACACCTTC.

This clonotype was counted a single time. A read error may explain this, as a much larger clone is one base away. The CDR3 loop reads CSVDLQGRGEKPFF. CDR3 DNA: TGCAGCGTTGATCTCCAGGGTCGGGGTGAAAAACCGTTTTTT. The chain is built from TRBV29-1 and TRBJ1-4; weak D call: TRBD1 (5 bases). Germline values: CDR1 SQVTM, CDR2 ANQGSEA. This CDR3 contains 14 residues.

Note on this clonotype: A read error may be the cause here, since a much bigger clone is one base away. The CDR3 is CASNLGQGSYEQYF. The CDR3 DNA is TGCGCCAGCAACCTAGGACAGGGGTCTTACGAGCAGTACTTC. The chain recombines TRBV5-1 with TRBJ2-1, with 9 bases fitting TRBD1. The J call may not be correct, given that the DNA end is closer to TRBJ2-7. Germline assignment: CDR1 SGHRS and CDR2 YFSETQ. CDR3 length: 14 residues.

The chain employs TRBV7-9 and TRBJ1-1, with unresolved D. V lost 5 bases and J lost 6, with 19 bases in between. Germline lookup yields CDR1 SEHNR and CDR2 FQNEAQ (reference sequence). This CDR3 is built from 15 residues. Here the CDR3 reads CASSLILRGTPEAFF. The DNA of the CDR3 is TGTGCCAGCAGCCTCATTTTACGGGGAACCCCTGAAGCTTTCTTT.

The chain recombines TRBV15 with TRBJ2-3; the D call may be TRBD1 or TRBD2 (5 bases each). The CDR3 length is 18 residues. Germline CDR1 LNHNV, CDR2 YYDKDF (reference sequence). V gave up 0 bases and J gave up 0 bases, with 16 bases separating them. The CDR3 sequence: CATSRDWGTPTSTDTQYF. The CDR3 DNA sequence: TGTGCCACCAGCAGAGATTGGGGGACGCCCACGAGCACAGATACGCAGTATTTT.

Note on this clonotype: This sequence may be a read error, since a much larger clone differs from it by one base. CDR3 nucleotides: TGTGCCAGCAGTCCCATACGAGGGTTCCACGAGCAGTACTTC. Protein: CASSPIRGFHEQYF. This sequence joins TRBV6-5 and TRBJ2-7; maybe TRBD2 (5 bases). Trimming shortened V by 5 bases and J by 5 bases, and 16 bases separated the two germline ends. CDR3 length: 14 residues. CDR1 is MNHEY and CDR2 is SVGAGI in the germline V gene.

This clonotype has a handful of counts. This chain connects TRBV12-3 or TRBV12-4 to TRBJ2-3; TRBD2 matches at 8 bases. The CDR3 contains 15 residues. With 11 bases clipped from V and 5 bases from J, the junction kept 15 bases outside the gene matches. DNA for the CDR3: TGTGCCGGCACCTTCCCAGCGGGGGTGGAAGATACGCAGTATTTT. It is translated as CAGTFPAGVEDTQYF.

A word on this clonotype: The junction shows a germline mismatch at one end, possibly a read error. This chain uses TRBV5-1 with TRBJ2-2; D is uncertain. Germline-derived CDR1 and CDR2 are SGHRS and YFSETQ. CDR3 length equals 13 residues. The CDR3 sequence: CTSSFNGDGELFF. CDR3 coding DNA: TGCACCAGCAGCTTTAACGGTGACGGGGAGCTGTTTTTT. Together with reference TRBV5-1 and TRBJ2-2, the CDR3 gives the full variable domain: KAGVTQTPRYLIKTRGQQVTLSCSPISGHRSVSWYQQTPGQGLQFLFEYFSETQRNKGNFPGRFSGRQFSNSRSEMNVSTLELGDSALYLCTSSFNGDGELFFGEGSRLTVL.

The chain carries TRBV7-8 and TRBJ2-7, with D uncertain. This CDR3 comprises 13 residues. The germline V gene encodes CDR1 SGHVS and CDR2 FQNEAQ. V lost 7 bases and J 2 bases, leaving 12 bases between the germline ends. The CDR3 protein is CASTSPPTYEQYF. For the CDR3, the DNA is TGTGCCAGCACCTCCCCCCCCACCTACGAGCAGTACTTC.

The CDR3 coding sequence is TGCAGTGCCCAAGGGGCAGAGGGATCACCCCTCCACTTT. It yields the protein CSAQGAEGSPLHF. J is TRBJ1-6 and V is TRBV20-1; D is perhaps TRBD1 (5 bases). Trimming took off 6 bases at V and 10 bases at J, with 16 bases between the two ends. The germline CDR1 and CDR2 sequences are DFQATT and SNEGSKA (reference sequence). This CDR3 spans 13 amino acids.

This clonotype was picked up many times. This sequence joins TRBV12-3 or TRBV12-4 and TRBJ2-2; the D gene could be TRBD1 or TRBD2 (5 bases each). This CDR3 comprises 13 residues. Trimming pared 5 bases from V and 6 bases from J, leaving 10 bases between. The chain's CDR3 is CASSTGPAGELFF. Here the CDR3 DNA reads TGTGCCAGCAGTACGGGACCCGCCGGGGAGCTGTTTTTT.

As regards this clonotype: Its ends do not fully match the called genes, so a read error is possible. This sequence joins TRBV4-2 and TRBJ2-3; 13 nucleotides align to TRBD2. The CDR3 runs to 16 residues. The germline CDR1 and CDR2 sequences are LGHNA and YNFKEQ. DNA for the CDR3: TGTGCCAGCAGCCCTCGGACTAGCGGGGGCACAGATACGCGGTATTTT. Translated, it gives CASSPRTSGGTDTRYF.

J is TRBJ2-4 and V is TRBV7-2; no clear D. This CDR3 contains 15 residues. The V end was cut by 4 bases, the J end by 0 bases, with 10 bases between. Germline CDR1 SGHTA, CDR2 FQGNSA. CDR3 sequence reads: CASSSEGLAKNIQYF. The CDR3 coding sequence is TGTGCCAGCAGCTCAGAAGGTCTAGCCAAAAACATTCAGTACTTC.

This clonotype was recorded many times. This chain connects TRBV4-3 to TRBJ1-2; 7 bases map to TRBD1. Germline V CDR1 and CDR2: LGHNA, YSLEER. V gave up 1 base and J gave up 3 bases; unmatched junction bases: 2. CDR3 size: 14 residues. The CDR3 loop reads CASSQVGGDYGYTF. The CDR3 DNA reads as TGCGCCAGCAGCCAAGTAGGGGGCGACTATGGCTACACCTTC.

This clonotype has a handful of counts. The genes are TRBV20-1 and TRBJ1-2, with TRBD1 identical over 9 bases. CDR1 is DFQATT and CDR2 is SNEGSKA in the germline V gene (reference sequence). The length of the CDR3 is 13 residues. V lost 6 bases, J lost 5 bases, and 7 bases stayed unmatched. CDR3 in amino acids: CSARRGQGYGYTF. The CDR3 DNA reads TGCAGTGCCCGAAGGGGACAGGGATATGGCTACACCTTC.